These T cell receptor beta chains were read from a single sample in a study of blood T cell repertoires in COVID-19. The assay was immunoSEQ multiplex PCR, and TCRdb's table has in-frame clones only and misses some. The sample includes about 220,000 clones, 84% of them seen just once. The sequencing sample was made of peripheral blood. These receptors came from a man aged 40-49 years who had recovered from COVID-19. The CDR3 runs from the conserved cysteine through the conserved F or W. Each record gives: V gene, clone size, J gene, D gene, CDR3 DNA, CDR3 protein. The D gene is left open where the match is weak. Clone size is given for some rows only: seen once, a few or many times, or a class if the clone is expanded.

TRBV6-5	-	TRBJ2-3	-	TGTGCCAGCAGTCGGGAATTGGTCACAGATACGCAGTATTTT	CASSRELVTDTQYF
TRBV4-3	-	TRBJ1-1	TRBD1	TGCGCCAGCAGCCAAGATTACAGGGGGACCAACACTGAAGCTTTCTTT	CASSQDYRGTNTEAFF
TRBV11-3	-	TRBJ1-4	-	TGTGCCAGCAGCTTAGCAGGAACTAATGAAAAACTGTTTTTT	CASSLAGTNEKLFF
TRBV9	once	TRBJ1-1	-	TGTGCCAGCAGCCCGTCTCTACGGACTGAAGCTTTCTTT	CASSPSLRTEAFF
TRBV29-1	-	TRBJ2-2	-	TGCAGCGTAGGGGGAGCCGGGGAGCTGTTTTTT	CSVGGAGELFF
TRBV7-2	-	TRBJ1-4	-	TGTGCCAGCAGCCCCCCTAGTAGTAGGGGTGAAAAACTGTTTTTT	CASSPPSSRGEKLFF
TRBV6-5	-	TRBJ2-7	TRBD1	TGTGCCAGCAGTTACTACAGGGGGCGTTACGAGCAGTACTTC	CASSYYRGRYEQYF
TRBV5-1	-	TRBJ1-2	-	TGCGCCAGCACCGGCAGCGAGTCTAACTATGGCTACACCTTC	CASTGSESNYGYTF
TRBV30	few	TRBJ2-6	-	TGTGCCTGGAGTGAAGGAGGGTCTGGGGCCAACGTCCTGACTTTC	CAWSEGGSGANVLTF
TRBV9	-	TRBJ1-4	TRBD1	TGTGCCAGCAGCGCGACAGGGGGGGATGAAAAACTGTTTTTT	CASSATGGDEKLFF
TRBV7-8	few	TRBJ2-2	TRBD2	TGTGCCAGCAGCCGAGGACTAGCGGAGAAGGGCGGGGAGCTGTTTTTT	CASSRGLAEKGGELFF
TRBV7-9	-	TRBJ1-6	-	TGTGCCAGCACCCCTTCGGGGGGGATCGACTCACCCCTCCACTTT	CASTPSGGIDSPLHF
TRBV9	few	TRBJ2-1	-	TGTGCCAGCAGCGTTGGGGACAACTACAATGAGCAGTTCTTC	CASSVGDNYNEQFF
TRBV5-1	-	TRBJ2-3	TRBD2	TGCGCCAGCAGCTTGATCCAGAGCGGGGGGGCCCCAGATACGCAGTATTTT	CASSLIQSGGAPDTQYF
TRBV5-1	-	TRBJ2-3	-	TGCGCCAGCAGCCTTACAGGGAATAGAGTGAAGCGGTATTTT	CASSLTGNRVKRYF
TRBV5-4	once	TRBJ2-3	TRBD2	TGTGCCAGCAGCTTTACCGGGGGGGGAGATACGCAGTATTTT	CASSFTGGGDTQYF
TRBV5-8	-	TRBJ1-2	-	TGTGCCAGCAGCTTGGTTAACAGGCTCCCCCAATTGCATGGCTACACCTTC	CASSLVNRLPQLHGYTF
TRBV11-2	once	TRBJ2-5	TRBD2	TGTGCCAGCAGCTTAAGGCTAGCGGGAGGGTCAGAGACCCAGTACTTC	CASSLRLAGGSETQYF
TRBV12-3/TRBV12-4	-	TRBJ2-7	-	TGTGCCAGCACCGCGGACAATTTCAACGAGCAGTACTTC	CASTADNFNEQYF
TRBV27	-	TRBJ2-5	TRBD2	TGTGCCAGCAGTGGTGGGACTAGCGGACCTGAGACCCAGTACTTC	CASSGGTSGPETQYF
TRBV5-4	-	TRBJ1-1	-	TGTGCCAGCAGCTTGGTGGAGGGACCTTTGAACACTGAAGCTTTCTTT	CASSLVEGPLNTEAFF
TRBV4-3	-	TRBJ2-1	TRBD2	TGCGCCAGCAGCCAAGGGGCGGGACTAGGTGGGGATGAGCAGTTCTTC	CASSQGAGLGGDEQFF